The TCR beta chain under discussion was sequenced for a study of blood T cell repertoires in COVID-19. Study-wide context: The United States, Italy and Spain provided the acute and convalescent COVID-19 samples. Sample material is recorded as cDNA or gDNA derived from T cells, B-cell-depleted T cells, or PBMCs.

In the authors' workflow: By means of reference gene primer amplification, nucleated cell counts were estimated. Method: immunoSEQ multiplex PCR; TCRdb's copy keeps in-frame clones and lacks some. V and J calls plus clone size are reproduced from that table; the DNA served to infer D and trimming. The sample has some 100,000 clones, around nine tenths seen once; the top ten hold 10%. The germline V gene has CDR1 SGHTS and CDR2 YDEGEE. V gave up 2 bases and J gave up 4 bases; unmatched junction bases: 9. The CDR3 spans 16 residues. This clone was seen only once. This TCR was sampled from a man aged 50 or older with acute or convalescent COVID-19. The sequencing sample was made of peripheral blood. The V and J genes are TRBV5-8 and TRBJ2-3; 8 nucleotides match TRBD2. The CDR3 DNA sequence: TGTGCCAGCAGCTTAGGGAATAGCGGGAACGCAGATACGCAGTATTTT. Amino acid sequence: CASSLGNSGNADTQYF.